This record looks at one T cell receptor (beta chain) sequence and its context. Source study methods: Nucleated cell counts were estimated from reference gene primer amplification. The protocol was immunoSEQ multiplex PCR, while the TCRdb copy is restricted to in-frame clones and leaves out a portion. Clonal size and the V and J genes are those of that table, whereas D and trimming came from the DNA. The table includes about 40,000 clones, approximately 84% detected once. V was pared by 6 bases and J by 5 bases, with 11 bases of the junction left unmatched. This CDR3 comprises 16 residues. Per germline, CDR1 SNHLY and CDR2 FYNNEI. These data belong to a study of blood T cell repertoires in COVID-19.

Source material: peripheral blood. This TCR was sampled from a human donor in a cohort sampled during active COVID-19. The J gene is TRBJ2-3, the V gene TRBV2; 10 bases align to TRBD2. CDR3 region: CASRLLAGTAEDTQYF. The CDR3 DNA sequence: TGTGCCAGCAGATTACTAGCGGGGACGGCTGAAGATACGCAGTATTTT.